These 9 T cell receptor beta chains were sequenced from one sample in a study of blood T cell repertoires in COVID-19. The data were produced by immunoSEQ multiplex PCR, yet TCRdb's version contains in-frame clones alone and is incomplete. The sample contains 250,000 to 300,000 clones, around 86% of which appear only once. Sequenced input: peripheral blood. The receptors here all came from a woman aged 60-70 years with COVID-19, enrolled during active disease.

The V call is TRBV4-1, the J call TRBJ2-4; 9 bases fit TRBD1. The CDR3 spans 16 residues. The germline gives CDR1 MGHRA, CDR2 YSYEKL. Losses at the gene ends were 3 bases for V and 2 bases for J; bases not matched to a gene: 5. The CDR3: CASSHGTGQSKNIQYF. The CDR3 DNA sequence: TGCGCCAGCAGCCACGGGACAGGGCAATCCAAAAACATTCAGTACTTC.

This rearrangement joins TRBV5-6 to TRBJ1-2, with a possible D match to TRBD1 (6 bases). Germline CDR1 is SGHDT and CDR2 is YYEEEE. The CDR3 is made up of 15 amino acids. V was cut by 5 bases and J by 8 bases, with 22 bases left in between. CDR3 nucleotides: TGTGCCAGCAGACATCGAGGGGGTGGGTCAGGAGGCTACACCTTC. Its protein product is CASRHRGGGSGGYTF.

The chain carries TRBV21-1 and TRBJ1-4; TRBD1 is the table's D call, not checked against the DNA. TRBV21-1 is marked as a pseudogene. There are 16 residues in the CDR3. This CDR3 reads CASSSDRGGTNEKLFF. The CDR3 nucleotides are TGTGCCAGCAGCAGCGACAGGGGAGGAACTAATGAAAAACTGTTTTTT.

The genes are TRBV3-1 (or the pseudogene TRBV3-2) and TRBJ1-3; 8 nucleotides match TRBD1. The V and J ends lost 6 bases and 0 bases, in that order; junction bases with no gene match: 4. Germline V gene lookup returns CDR1 LGHDT and CDR2 YNNKEL (reference sequence). This CDR3 has 15 residues. The CDR3 here is CASSRQGSSGNTIYF. In nucleotides, the CDR3 is TGTGCCAGCAGTCGACAGGGGAGCTCTGGAAACACCATATATTTT.

This clone was counted between two and nine times. J is TRBJ1-2 and V is TRBV2, with a possible D match to TRBD1 (5 bases). Germline CDR1 and CDR2: SNHLY and FYNNEI. V was shortened by 6 bases and J by 6 bases, with 14 bases between the two germline ends. There are 13 residues in the CDR3. The CDR3 protein is CASRAEGKNGYTF. Here the CDR3 DNA reads TGTGCCAGCAGGGCGGAGGGGAAGAATGGCTACACCTTC.

The CDR3 is CASSGGTGELFF. The CDR3 nucleotides are TGTGCCAGCAGTGGCGGTACCGGGGAGCTGTTTTTT. V and J are TRBV6-6 and TRBJ2-2; D ambiguous. V lost 5 bases to trimming and J lost 5 bases, with 6 bases between them. Germline V gene lookup returns CDR1 MNHNY and CDR2 SVGAGI (reference sequence). CDR3 length equals 12 residues.

The chain uses TRBV6-5 and TRBJ2-7; tentative D call: TRBD1 (6 bases). The CDR3 has 12 residues. V was trimmed by 5 bases and J by 3 bases, leaving 8 bases between them. CDR1 and CDR2 (germline): MNHEY, SVGAGI. CDR3 region: CASSQGSYEQYF. CDR3 nucleotides: TGTGCCAGCAGTCAGGGGAGCTACGAGCAGTACTTC.

V and J are TRBV2 and TRBJ2-3, with 12 bases fitting TRBD2. The junction had 6 bases not matched to a gene; V was cut back by 6 bases and J by 5 bases. The CDR3 is made up of 15 amino acids. Per the germline V gene, CDR1 is SNHLY and CDR2 is FYNNEI. Here the CDR3 reads CASSRLAGDRDTQYF. The CDR3 region has the DNA TGTGCCAGCAGCCGACTAGCGGGAGACCGAGATACGCAGTATTTT.

This chain links TRBV7-9 with TRBJ1-4; 8 nucleotides line up with TRBD1. CDR1 and CDR2 from the germline V gene are SEHNR and FQNEAQ (reference sequence). The CDR3 consists of 17 residues. Trimming removed 5 bases from V and 4 bases from J; junction bases left unmatched: 12. The CDR3: CASSVSGTGGGNEKLFF. The CDR3 coding sequence is TGTGCCAGCAGCGTGTCCGGGACAGGAGGTGGTAATGAAAAACTGTTTTTT. Using reference TRBV7-9 and TRBJ1-4 for the parts outside the CDR3, the full variable domain is DTGVSQNPRHKITKRGQNVTFRCDPISEHNRLYWYRQTLGQGPEFLTYFQNEAQLEKSRLLSDRFSAERPKGSFSTLEIQRTEQGDSAMYLCASSVSGTGGGNEKLFFGSGTQLSVL.